This T cell receptor beta chain was obtained from a study of T cell clonotyping in hematopoietic cell transplantation. V gave up 2 bases and J gave up 5 bases, with 12 bases separating them. The germline V gene has CDR1 LGHNA and CDR2 YSLEER. The CDR3 has 14 residues. Turning to this clone: What it recognizes is unknown.

Clones were sequenced by immunoSEQ multiplex PCR, and TCRdb holds only the in-frame ones, with some missing. Of about 4,800 clones listed, around 94% are singletons. The study's findings and limits: Graft donor and pretransplant recipient Inverse Simpson Index values predicted broader posttransplant TCR diversity.

V gene TRBV4-3 combines with J gene TRBJ1-2; D remains unclear. The starting material was PBMCs, obtained 180 days after allogeneic stem cell transplant. This clonotype was obtained from a male patient aged 60 to 75 who had an allogeneic stem cell transplant from a related donor, so the T cells may come from the graft donor. Some clones in this sample may be carry-over from other donors' samples. This chain's CDR3 is CASSQRPGMYGYTF. DNA of the CDR3: TGCGCCAGCAGCCAACGACCCGGGATGTATGGCTACACCTTC.